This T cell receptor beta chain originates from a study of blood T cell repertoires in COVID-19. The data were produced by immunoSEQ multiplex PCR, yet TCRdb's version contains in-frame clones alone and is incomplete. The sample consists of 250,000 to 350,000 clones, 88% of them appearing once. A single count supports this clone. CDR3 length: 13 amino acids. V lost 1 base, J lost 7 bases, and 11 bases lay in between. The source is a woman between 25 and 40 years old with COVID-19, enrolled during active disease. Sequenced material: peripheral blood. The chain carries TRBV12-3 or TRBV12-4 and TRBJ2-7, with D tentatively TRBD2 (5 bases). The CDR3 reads CASSLGRTGEQYF. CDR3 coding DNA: TGTGCCAGCAGTTTAGGAAGGACTGGAGAGCAGTACTTC.